This T cell receptor beta chain was captured by sequencing in a study of early T cells in non-severe SARS-CoV-2 infection. In the study overall: It was bulk RNA from unsorted whole blood that was sequenced, and the chains were unpaired.

Study-level findings and limits: Anti-spike CD8 responses were favored by VDJdb matching, which missed private and CD4 specificities.

This CDR3 comprises 14 residues. V shed 7 bases and J shed 0 bases, with 12 bases lying between them. In its sample, this clonotype was seen many times. Its antigen is as yet unknown. The TCR library protocol attached unique molecular identifiers to the individual cDNA molecules. TCRdb independently ran MiXCR on the 5' RACE reads; one entry per CDR3 protein. The table has fewer than 50,000 distinct CDR3 sequences, over 3% seen once. Sequenced input: whole blood. The J gene is TRBJ1-2, the V gene TRBV12-3 or TRBV12-4; D unclear. The clonotype was recovered from an adult who was a healthcare worker with PCR-confirmed SARS-CoV-2 infection or an uninfected control (not recorded which). This chain's CDR3 is CASTRARANYGYTF. The CDR3 coding sequence is TGTGCCAGCACCCGGGCCAGAGCTAACTATGGCTACACCTTC.